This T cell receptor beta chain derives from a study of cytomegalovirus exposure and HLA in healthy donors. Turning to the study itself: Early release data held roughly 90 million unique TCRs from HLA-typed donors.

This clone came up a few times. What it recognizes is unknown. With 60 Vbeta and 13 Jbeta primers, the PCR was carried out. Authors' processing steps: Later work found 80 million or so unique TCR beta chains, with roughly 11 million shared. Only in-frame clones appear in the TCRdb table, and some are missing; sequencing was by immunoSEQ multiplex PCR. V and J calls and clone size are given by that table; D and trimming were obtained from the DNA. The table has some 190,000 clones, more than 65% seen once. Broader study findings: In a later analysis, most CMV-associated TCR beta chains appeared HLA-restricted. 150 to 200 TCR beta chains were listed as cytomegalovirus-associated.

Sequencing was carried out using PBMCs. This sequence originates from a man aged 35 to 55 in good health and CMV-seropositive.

The CDR3 sequence is CSVPTGNGELFF. CDR3 nucleotides: TGCAGCGTCCCCACAGGGAACGGGGAGCTGTTTTTT. This chain uses TRBV29-1 with TRBJ2-2; D may be TRBD1 (6 bases). Germline V gene sequence: CDR1 SQVTM, CDR2 ANQGSEA. V lost 6 bases and J 7 bases, leaving 12 bases between the germline ends. The CDR3 totals 12 residues.